This is a list of T cell receptor beta chains from one sample in a study of regulatory T cells in long-lasting Graves disease. Each CDR3 protein is one row after TCRdb ran MiXCR on the multiplex PCR reads. This table holds about 470,000 distinct CDR3 sequences, around a fifth found once. Here the sequenced sample was peripheral blood mononuclear cells (PBMCs), taken when the disease was refractory, from a patient treated with antithyroid drugs. The source is a female donor with Graves disease. Each CDR3 is given with its conserved first and last residue.

TRBV30	TRBJ1-4	CAWSGQTATNEKLFF
TRBV20-1	TRBJ2-2	CSARRRGGYFGELFF
TRBV9	TRBJ1-1	CASSRRQGMNTEAFF
TRBV6-9	TRBJ1-1	CASSYGGGVNTEAFF
TRBV29-1	TRBJ1-4	CSVENEKLFF
TRBV3-1	TRBJ2-7	CASSQDAGASYEQYF
TRBV7-2	TRBJ1-4	CASSVGRSGKLFF
TRBV20-1	TRBJ2-7	CSARDRGLAGDEQYF
TRBV20-1	TRBJ1-1	CSAAGQGTPEAFF
TRBV19	TRBJ2-7	CASSPQGTSTEQYF
TRBV3-1	TRBJ1-2	CASSYGQGVFGYIF
TRBV5-1	TRBJ1-2	CASSDQEEPYGYTF
TRBV20-1	TRBJ2-7	CSAHKDSYEQYF
TRBV3-1	TRBJ1-3	CASSLRQSSGNTIYF
TRBV20-1	TRBJ2-7	CSASDGEQYF
TRBV19	TRBJ2-5	CASSSSLGTQYF
TRBV5-1	TRBJ2-7	CASSDTTGGSYEQYF
TRBV6-1	TRBJ2-7	CACSPTGLYEQYF
TRBV7-9	TRBJ1-2	CASSFQDNYGYTF
TRBV14	TRBJ1-2	CASSQQNRYGYTF
TRBV4-1	TRBJ1-5	CASSQGLIPLGNQPQHF
TRBV6-9	TRBJ1-2	CASSYLGTGNGYTF
TRBV13	TRBJ2-5	CASSSPSIDRGETQYF
TRBV27	TRBJ1-1	CASSLLAPWNTEAFF
TRBV28	TRBJ2-7	CASSFSRQVAYEQYF
TRBV5-1	TRBJ2-7	CASSSDLSGYEQYF
TRBV4-3	TRBJ1-3	CASSQDKAVQSIYF
TRBV11-2	TRBJ2-7	CASSLEGTGYYEQYF
TRBV11-2	TRBJ2-5	CASSLGRVVGGPNQETQYF
TRBV20-1	TRBJ2-5	CSARTNQETQYF
TRBV4-1	TRBJ2-7	CASSQASSGTGAYEQYF
TRBV4-2	TRBJ1-4	CASSPLGADEKLFF
TRBV7-9	TRBJ2-7	CASSPLQGLSYEQYF
TRBV6-2/TRBV6-3	TRBJ1-1	CASLGVLNTEAFF
TRBV29-1	TRBJ2-7	CSAGTGPGDEQYF
TRBV30	TRBJ1-2	CAWSPGQDYGYTF
TRBV2	TRBJ2-1	CASSVRLLAGKYNEQFF
TRBV6-2/TRBV6-3	TRBJ2-7	CASSYRGAGFSYEQYF
TRBV6-1	TRBJ1-5	CASSEAGGGADQPQHF
TRBV5-1	TRBJ2-7	CASSLGVTSGRVASYEQYF
TRBV12-3/TRBV12-4	TRBJ1-1	CASSLATYNTEAFF
TRBV7-9	TRBJ2-1	CASRRGSRENNEQFF
TRBV6-1	TRBJ1-2	CASSPEAGGHYGYTF
TRBV7-2	TRBJ2-7	CASSETSGGAYEQYF
TRBV24-1	TRBJ1-2	CATSDSSRDRESYGYTF
TRBV24-1	TRBJ1-1	CATRTGMNTEAFF
TRBV6-2/TRBV6-3	TRBJ1-1	CASSSPQGRGTEAFF
TRBV11-1	TRBJ2-2	CASSFGDYQHTGELFF
TRBV5-1	TRBJ1-1	CASSLRAGTVTEAFF
TRBV7-9	TRBJ2-5	CASSLAAQTQYF
TRBV5-8	TRBJ1-1	CASITLGGDTEAFF
TRBV5-6	TRBJ1-1	CASSWWGAGTEAFF
TRBV10-3	TRBJ1-1	CAISWGQNENTEAFF
TRBV6-2/TRBV6-3	TRBJ2-5	CASSEGIVAGQETQYF
TRBV12-3/TRBV12-4	TRBJ2-2	CASSLALGAGELFF
TRBV28	TRBJ1-1	CASKDTGRGTEAFF
TRBV20-1	TRBJ2-7	CSARSAGIYEQYF
TRBV29-1	TRBJ2-7	CSVAGGIRYEQYF
TRBV6-1	TRBJ2-5	CASSHDRKETQYF
TRBV24-1	TRBJ1-5	CATSDAKDRPNQPQHF